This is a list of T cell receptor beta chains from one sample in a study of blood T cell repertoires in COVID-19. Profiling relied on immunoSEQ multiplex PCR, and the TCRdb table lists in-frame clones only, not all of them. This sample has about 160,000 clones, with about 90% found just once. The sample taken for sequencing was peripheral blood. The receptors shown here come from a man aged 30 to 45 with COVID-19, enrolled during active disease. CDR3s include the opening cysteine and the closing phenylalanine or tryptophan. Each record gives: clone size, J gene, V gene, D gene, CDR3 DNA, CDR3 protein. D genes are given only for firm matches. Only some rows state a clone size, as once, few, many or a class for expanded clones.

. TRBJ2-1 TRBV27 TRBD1 TGTGCCAGCCAACCCATAAGGGGGCGCGACAATGAGCAGTTCTTC CASQPIRGRDNEQFF
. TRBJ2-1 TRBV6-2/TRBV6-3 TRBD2 TGTGCCAGCAGTGATTACCGGACTAGCGGGAAAGGAGCCTACAATGAGCAGTTCTTC CASSDYRTSGKGAYNEQFF
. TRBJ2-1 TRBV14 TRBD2 TGTGCCAGCAGCCTGCTAGCGGGAGGGCCGGATGAGCAGTTCTTC CASSLLAGGPDEQFF
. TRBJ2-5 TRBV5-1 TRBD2 TGCGCCAGCAAATCCCCCCTAGCGGGAGAAAGAGAGACCCAGTACTTC CASKSPLAGERETQYF
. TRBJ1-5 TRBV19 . TGTGCCAGTAGTATGAGGGACAACTATAGCAATCAGCCCCAGCATTTT CASSMRDNYSNQPQHF
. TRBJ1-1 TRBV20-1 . TGCAGTGCTAGTCGGGGGGGGACTGAAGCTTTCTTT CSASRGGTEAFF
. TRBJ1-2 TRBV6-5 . TGTGCCAGCAGTCCGCAGGGCTATGGCTACACCTTC CASSPQGYGYTF
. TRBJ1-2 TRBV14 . TGTGCCAGCAGCCAAGATTGGTCAGGGAACTATGGCTACACCTTC CASSQDWSGNYGYTF
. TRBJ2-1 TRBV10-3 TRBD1 TGTGCCATCAGTGATCGGACAGGGGGAAAATCTGTTTACAATGAGCAGTTCTTC CAISDRTGGKSVYNEQFF
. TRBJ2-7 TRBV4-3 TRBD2 TGCGCCAGCAGCCAAGAAATTTCGCTAGCGGGAACCTACGAGCAGTACTTC CASSQEISLAGTYEQYF
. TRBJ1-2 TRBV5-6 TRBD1 TGTGCCAGCAGCTTAACAGGGGGTGGCTACACCTTC CASSLTGGGYTF
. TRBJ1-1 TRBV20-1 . TGCAGTGCTAGTAACACCCAGCGGGCTGAAGCTTTCTTT CSASNTQRAEAFF
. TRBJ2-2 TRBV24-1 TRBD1 TGTGCCACGCAAGACAGGGGGCCCACCGGGGAGCTGTTTTTT CATQDRGPTGELFF
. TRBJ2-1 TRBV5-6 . TGTGCCAGCAGCTTGGTGAGAGCGGTCTCCTACAATGAGCAGTTCTTC CASSLVRAVSYNEQFF
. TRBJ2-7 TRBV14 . TGTGCCAGCAGCCAAGATTGGAGGTACTACTACGAGCAGTACTTC CASSQDWRYYYEQYF
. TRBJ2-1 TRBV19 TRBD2 TGTGCCAGTAGTAGGGGAGGGTACAATGAGCAGTTCTTC CASSRGGYNEQFF
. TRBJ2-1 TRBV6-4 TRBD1 TGTGCCAGCAGTGTGGAGACAGGGGGGAATGAGCAGTTCTTC CASSVETGGNEQFF
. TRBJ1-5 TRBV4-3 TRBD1 TGCGCCAGCAGCCAAGATGGATACAGGGGGATACAGCCCCAGCATTTT CASSQDGYRGIQPQHF
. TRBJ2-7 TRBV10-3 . TGTGCCATCAGTGAGGCAGGGACCTACGAGCAGTACTTC CAISEAGTYEQYF
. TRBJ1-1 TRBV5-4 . TGTGCCAGCAGCTTCGGGGATAGGAACACTGAAGCTTTCTTT CASSFGDRNTEAFF
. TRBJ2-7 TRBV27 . TGTGCCAGCAGTTTGGGGGCGAGTCGCTACGAGCAGTACTTC CASSLGASRYEQYF
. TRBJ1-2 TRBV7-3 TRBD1 TGTGCCAGCAGCCACACAGGGGGTTACGGCTACACCTTC CASSHTGGYGYTF
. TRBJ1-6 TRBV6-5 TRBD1 TGTGCCAGTGGGAATCGGGACAGTTATTCACCCCTCCACTTT CASGNRDSYSPLHF
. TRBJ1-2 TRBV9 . TGTGCCAGCAGCGTTGATGGCTCCTCTTATGGCTACACCTTC CASSVDGSSYGYTF
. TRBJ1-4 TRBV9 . TGTGCCAGCAGCGTAGCTCCTAATGAAAAACTGTTTTTT CASSVAPNEKLFF
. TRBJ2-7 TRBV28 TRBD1 TGTGCCAGCAACCAGGGGGTCGGCTACGAGCAGTACTTC CASNQGVGYEQYF
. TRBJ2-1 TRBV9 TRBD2 TGTGCCAGCAGCCCCACGCTAGCGGGGGGGCATTATTCCTACAATGAGCAGTTCTTC CASSPTLAGGHYSYNEQFF
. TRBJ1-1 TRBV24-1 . TGTGCCACCACCTCGGGACCAGGGGCCACTGAAGCTTTCTTT CATTSGPGATEAFF
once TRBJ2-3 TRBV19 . TGTGCCAGTGGGGGACTCATCCTAGATACGCAGTATTTT CASGGLILDTQYF
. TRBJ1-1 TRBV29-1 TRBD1 TGCAGCGTTGAAGCTTACGGACAGGGGGCGGCAGCTTTCTTT CSVEAYGQGAAAFF
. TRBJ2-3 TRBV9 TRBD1 TGTGCCAGCAGCGCTACCGGGACAGGGGGCCCCCGGAGCACAGATACGCAGTATTTT CASSATGTGGPRSTDTQYF
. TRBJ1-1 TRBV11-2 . TGTGCCAGCAGCCCAGGGACTGAAGCTTTCTTT CASSPGTEAFF
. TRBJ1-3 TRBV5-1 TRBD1 TGCGCCAGCAGCTCAACAGGGGACACTGGAAACACCATATATTTT CASSSTGDTGNTIYF
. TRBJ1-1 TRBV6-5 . TGTGCCAGCAAGAGGAACCTTGAAGCTTTCTTT CASKRNLEAFF
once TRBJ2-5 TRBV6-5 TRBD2 TGTGCCAGCAGTTACGGACTAGCGGGAGAGAAGACCCAGTACTTC CASSYGLAGEKTQYF
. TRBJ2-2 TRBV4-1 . TGCGCCAGCAGCCCGTGGGGCCGAAACACCGGGGAGCTGTTTTTT CASSPWGRNTGELFF
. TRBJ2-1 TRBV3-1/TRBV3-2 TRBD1 TGTGCCAGCAGCGAGGACAGGGGTTCCTACAATGAGCAGTTCTTC CASSEDRGSYNEQFF
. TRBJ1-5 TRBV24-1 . TGTGCCACCCAGGGTACCAGTCAGCCCCAGCATTTT CATQGTSQPQHF
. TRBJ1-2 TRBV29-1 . TGCAGCGTTGGGGCAGGGTCGGGCCCTAACTATGGCTACACCTTC CSVGAGSGPNYGYTF
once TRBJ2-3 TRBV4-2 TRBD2 TGTGCCAGCAGCCTCGGGACTAGCGACACAGATACGCAGTATTTT CASSLGTSDTDTQYF
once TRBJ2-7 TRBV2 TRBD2 TGTGCCAGCTTCGGACTAGCGGGATTCTACGAGCAGTACTTC CASFGLAGFYEQYF
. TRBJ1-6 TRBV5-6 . TGTGCCAGCAGCTCGTTCGGGGACTCCTATAATTCACCCCTCCACTTT CASSSFGDSYNSPLHF
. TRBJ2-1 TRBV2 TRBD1 TGTGCCAGCAGGGTGGACAGGTCCTACAATGAGCAGTTCTTC CASRVDRSYNEQFF
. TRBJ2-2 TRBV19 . TGTGCCAGTAGTATCGGGCGGACAAAATTAGAACTAAACACCGGGGAGCTGTTTTTT CASSIGRTKLELNTGELFF
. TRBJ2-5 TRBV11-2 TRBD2 TGTGCCAGCAGCTTATCCCCCCCCGGGACTAGCGGGAGGGAGACCCAGTACTTC CASSLSPPGTSGRETQYF
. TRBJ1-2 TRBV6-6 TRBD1 TGTGCCAGCAGCCGACTTACGGGACAGGCCTCTTCTAACTATGGCTACACCTTC CASSRLTGQASSNYGYTF
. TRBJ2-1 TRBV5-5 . TGTGCCAGCAGCCCTGACTCTAACACCTACAATGAGCAGTTCTTC CASSPDSNTYNEQFF
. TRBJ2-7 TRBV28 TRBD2 TGTGCCAGCAGTTTACCTACCTTAGAGGGAGGGGAGCAGTACTTC CASSLPTLEGGEQYF
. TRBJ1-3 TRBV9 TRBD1 TGTGCCAGCAGCGTAGGGACAGGGTACTCTGGAAACACCATATATTTT CASSVGTGYSGNTIYF
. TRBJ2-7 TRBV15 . TGTGCCACCAGCAGAGCAGGACAGAGCTCCTACGAGCAGTACTTC CATSRAGQSSYEQYF
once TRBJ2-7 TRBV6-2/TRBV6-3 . TGTGCCAGCAGTTACCCACTGGGTGCTAGAGCAGGGGAGCAGTACTTC CASSYPLGARAGEQYF
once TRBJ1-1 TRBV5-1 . TGCGCCAGCAGCTTAAGACAGGTTCTCATGAACACTGAAGCTTTCTTT CASSLRQVLMNTEAFF
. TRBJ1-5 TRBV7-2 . TGTGCCAGCAGCTTAGACATCAGCAATCAGCCCCAGCATTTT CASSLDISNQPQHF
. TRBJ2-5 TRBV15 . TGTGCCACCAGCCCCCTGGGGCAGGGGGGTGAGACCCAGTACTTC CATSPLGQGGETQYF
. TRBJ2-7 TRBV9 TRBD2 TGTGCCAGCAGCAAGGCTAGCGGGGCCTCCTACGAGCAGTACTTC CASSKASGASYEQYF